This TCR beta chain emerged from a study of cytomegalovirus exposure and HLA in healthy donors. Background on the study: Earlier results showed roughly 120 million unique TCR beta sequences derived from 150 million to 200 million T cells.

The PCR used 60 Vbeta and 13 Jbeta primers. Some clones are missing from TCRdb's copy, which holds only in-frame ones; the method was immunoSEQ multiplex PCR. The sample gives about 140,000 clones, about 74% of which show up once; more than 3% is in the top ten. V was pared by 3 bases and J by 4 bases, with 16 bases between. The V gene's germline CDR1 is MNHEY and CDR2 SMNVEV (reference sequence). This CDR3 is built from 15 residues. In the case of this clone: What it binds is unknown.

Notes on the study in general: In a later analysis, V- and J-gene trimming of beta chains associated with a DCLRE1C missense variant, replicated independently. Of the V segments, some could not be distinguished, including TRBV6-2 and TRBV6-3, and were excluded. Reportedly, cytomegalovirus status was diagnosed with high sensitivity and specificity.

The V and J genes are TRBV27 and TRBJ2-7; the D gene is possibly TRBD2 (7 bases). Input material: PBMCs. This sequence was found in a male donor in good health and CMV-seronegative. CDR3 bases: TGTGCCAGCAGTTTCGTAGGGGGGGGCGCGTACGAGCAGTACTTC. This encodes CASSFVGGGAYEQYF.